These 23 T cell receptor beta chains were all obtained from the same sample, sequenced in a study of beta chain features in type 1 diabetes (dated by TCRdb to the late 2010s). Summary of the overall study and its limitations: A moderate but significant shortening of TCRB CDR3 length was observed in type 1 diabetes patients in all four CD4+ subsets.

The library came from the immunoSEQ multiplex PCR assay. The entire amount of isolated RNA was reverse transcribed using the High Capacity cDNA Reverse Transcription Kit, so the sequenced TCRB transcripts were expressed ones. TCRdb mirrors the immuneACCESS table, restricted to in-frame sequences. Some clones are absent from its copies; in checked studies, under half trace to an unresolved V gene, and the reason for the others is unknown. A total of some 240,000 clones appear in this sample, 16% of them only once. Roughly 0.08% of the sample is held by the ten biggest clonotypes. Their antigens are not known. Sequenced sample: naive CD4+ T cells from blood. The cell subset or site label corresponds to: true naive CD4+ T cells. The receptors were sampled from a man younger than 45 with type 1 diabetes.

This chain links TRBV5-6 with TRBJ1-2; 8 nucleotides align to TRBD1. Looked up from germline, CDR1 is SGHDT and CDR2 is YYEEEE. CDR3 size: 14 residues. The ends lost 4 bases at V and 7 bases at J; junction bases unmatched: 9. CDR3 coding DNA: TGTGCCAGCAGCCTAACCGGGACAGGTGTTGGCTACACCTTC. The encoded protein is CASSLTGTGVGYTF.

The table lists this clone with a few counts. This chain joins TRBV7-2 and TRBJ2-7; D remains unclear. V gave up 5 bases and J gave up 3 bases, with 11 bases separating them. CDR1 is SGHTA and CDR2 is FQGNSA in the germline V gene. The CDR3 sequence is 13 residues long. The CDR3 DNA follows: TGTGCCAGCAGCAGAGACCCGGACTACGAGCAGTACTTC. As protein: CASSRDPDYEQYF.

The chain is built from TRBV5-1 and TRBJ2-7; 11 positions match TRBD2. V trimming: 3 bases; J trimming: 0 bases; junction bases outside the gene matches: 8. This CDR3 region has 17 residues. The germline gives CDR1 SGHRS, CDR2 YFSETQ. The CDR3 loop is CASSSAAGLAASYEQYF. CDR3 bases: TGCGCCAGCAGCTCCGCCGCGGGACTAGCGGCCTCCTACGAGCAGTACTTC.

This clone was found a few times. V gene TRBV28 combines with J gene TRBJ2-5; TRBD1 or TRBD2 may be the D gene (5 bases each). This CDR3 region has 12 residues. From germline, CDR1 is MDHEN and CDR2 SYDVKM. V was shortened by 10 bases and J by 7 bases, with 16 bases between the two germline ends. The CDR3 protein is CATSRDDATQYF. CDR3 coding DNA: TGTGCCACCTCAAGGGACGATGCGACCCAGTACTTC.

The chain employs TRBV18 and TRBJ2-3; 9 bases are a match to TRBD1. Per germline, CDR1 KGHSH and CDR2 LQKENI. This CDR3 spans 15 amino acids. V shed 3 bases and J 7 bases; nucleotides not matched to a gene: 8. The CDR3 region has the DNA TGTGCCAGCTCACCGCCGGGACAGGGTGACTATACGCAGTATTTT. Protein: CASSPPGQGDYTQYF.

Only a few counts were recorded for this clone. The chain is built from TRBV29-1 and TRBJ2-7; a possible D gene is TRBD2 (5 bases). V lost 7 bases, J lost 7 bases, and 17 bases lay in between. Germline CDR1 is SQVTM and CDR2 is ANQGSEA. This CDR3 has 12 residues. CDR3 in DNA: TGCAGCGCCCTACGGGATCTAGGAGAGCAGTACTTC. Translating it yields CSALRDLGEQYF.

The chain recombines TRBV9 with TRBJ2-3, with 12 bases aligning to TRBD2. The CDR3 is made up of 17 amino acids. Germline loops: CDR1 SGDLS, CDR2 YYNGEE. V shed 3 bases and J 5 bases; nucleotides not matched to a gene: 10. The chain's CDR3 is CASSARLAGGHGDTQYF. The CDR3 nucleotides read TGTGCCAGCAGCGCGCGGCTAGCGGGAGGGCATGGAGATACGCAGTATTTT.

The chain links TRBV18 to TRBJ2-7; 8 bases line up with TRBD1. Germline lookup yields CDR1 KGHSH and CDR2 LQKENI. The CDR3 runs 15 residues. V lost 4 bases to trimming and J lost 7 bases; unmatched junction nucleotides: 12. The CDR3 DNA is TGTGCCAGCTCACAAGTGTCAGGGGGCAACGGGGAGCAGTACTTC. Translation gives CASSQVSGGNGEQYF.

This clone came up a few times. Written as DNA, the CDR3 is TGTGCCAGTAGTGAGGGGGCCTCGTATCAGCCCCAGCATTTT. It codes for CASSEGASYQPQHF. V gene TRBV19 combines with J gene TRBJ1-5; 7 positions match TRBD1. The junction had 6 bases not matched to a gene; V was cut back by 5 bases and J by 5 bases. Germline V lookup: CDR1 LNHDA, CDR2 SQIVND (reference sequence). CDR3 length: 14 residues.

The CDR3 sequence: CASTLGGARANVLTF. In DNA, the CDR3 is TGTGCCAGCACTCTCGGCGGGGCCCGGGCCAACGTCCTGACTTTC. The rearrangement joins TRBV7-3 to TRBJ2-6; D is perhaps TRBD2 (6 bases). V was pared by 7 bases and J by 5 bases, with 15 bases between. The germline V gene encodes CDR1 SGHTA and CDR2 FQGTGA. The CDR3 length is 15 residues.

J is TRBJ2-7 and V is TRBV7-2; TRBD2 might be the D (5 bases). The V end was cut by 0 bases, the J end by 1 base, with 13 bases between. Germline assignment: CDR1 SGHTA and CDR2 FQGNSA. The length of the CDR3 is 16 residues. The CDR3 sequence is CASSLARVALSYEQYF. CDR3 DNA sequence: TGTGCCAGCAGCTTAGCGAGGGTAGCGTTGTCCTACGAGCAGTACTTC.

This clone was found a few times. V and J are TRBV7-2 and TRBJ2-1, with 8 bases aligning to TRBD2. Germline CDR1 and CDR2: SGHTA and FQGNSA. The CDR3 length is 15 residues. The ends lost 1 base at V and 8 bases at J; junction bases unmatched: 7. CDR3 DNA sequence: TGTGCCAGCAGCTTAGAGGGGACTAGGAGGGATGAGCAGTTCTTC. Amino acid sequence: CASSLEGTRRDEQFF.

The chain recombines TRBV7-6 with TRBJ1-5; no definite D call. V lost 5 bases to trimming and J lost 5 bases, with 10 bases between them. The CDR3 length is 13 residues. Germline CDR1 reads SGHVS; CDR2 reads FNYEAQ. CDR3: CASSPEPDQPQHF. The CDR3 nucleotides are TGTGCCAGCAGCCCAGAACCAGATCAGCCCCAGCATTTT.

The rearrangement links TRBV29-1 to TRBJ1-2; D is perhaps TRBD1 (6 bases). The V gene lost 3 bases and the J gene lost 5 bases, with 10 bases spanning the gap. The CDR3 runs 12 residues. Germline V gene data show CDR1 as SQVTM and CDR2 as ANQGSEA. The chain's CDR3 is CSVDRGRYGYTF. The CDR3 region has the DNA TGCAGCGTTGACAGGGGTCGGTATGGCTACACCTTC. Looking up the rest from reference TRBV29-1 and TRBJ1-2 gives the full variable domain: SAVISQKPSRDICQRGTSLTIQCQVDSQVTMMFWYRQQPGQSLTLIATANQGSEATYESGFVIDKFPISRPNLTFSTLTVSNMSPEDSSIYLCSVDRGRYGYTFGSGTRLTVV.

V is TRBV5-1 and J is TRBJ2-1; 15 bases are a match to TRBD2. Germline assignment: CDR1 SGHRS and CDR2 YFSETQ. CDR3 length: 17 amino acids. The junction had 2 bases not matched to a gene; V was cut back by 4 bases and J by 0 bases. DNA for the CDR3: TGCGCCAGCAGCGCGGGACTAGCGGGAGGCTCCTACAATGAGCAGTTCTTC. Protein sequence: CASSAGLAGGSYNEQFF.

This chain joins TRBV7-9 and TRBJ2-2; 10 bases agree with TRBD2. V gave up 3 bases and J gave up 4 bases; unmatched junction bases: 2. This CDR3 spans 15 amino acids. The germline gives CDR1 SEHNR, CDR2 FQNEAQ (reference sequence). CDR3 region: CASSFLAGGTGELFF. CDR3 nucleotide sequence: TGTGCCAGCAGCTTCTTAGCGGGAGGCACCGGGGAGCTGTTTTTT.

The chain joins TRBV29-1 to TRBJ2-7; possible D gene TRBD2, 7 bases. Germline V gives CDR1 SQVTM, CDR2 ANQGSEA. There are 14 residues in the CDR3. Trimming left V 6 bases short and J 2 bases short, with 17 bases between. The CDR3 nucleotides read TGCAGCGTCGAAAGGGGGGAGGGCCCCTACGAGCAGTACTTC. It encodes CSVERGEGPYEQYF.

This rearrangement joins TRBV9 to TRBJ2-2, with 8 bases matching TRBD1. The CDR3 sequence is 15 residues long. Germline V gene data show CDR1 as SGDLS and CDR2 as YYNGEE. The V segment lost 3 bases and the J segment 4 bases; nucleotides outside the gene matches: 5. The DNA for the CDR3 is TGTGCCAGCAGCGACCGGGACAGGATCACCGGGGAGCTGTTTTTT. Translating it yields CASSDRDRITGELFF. Looking up the rest from reference TRBV9 and TRBJ2-2 gives the full variable domain: DSGVTQTPKHLITATGQRVTLRCSPRSGDLSVYWYQQSLDQGLQFLIQYYNGEERAKGNILERFSAQQFPDLHSELNLSSLELGDSALYFCASSDRDRITGELFFGEGSRLTVL.

The chain joins TRBV18 to TRBJ2-7; 7 bases line up with TRBD1. Germline trimming cut 2 bases from V and 2 bases from J; bases unmatched to any gene: 6. Germline V gene lookup returns CDR1 KGHSH and CDR2 LQKENI. The CDR3 spans 15 residues. For the CDR3, the DNA is TGTGCCAGCTCACCATCCGGGACAGTAACCTACGAGCAGTACTTC. Its protein is CASSPSGTVTYEQYF.

This clone appeared a single time. V is TRBV4-2 and J is TRBJ2-5, with 8 bases aligning to TRBD1. This CDR3 contains 13 residues. Unmatched junction bases numbered 2, after V lost 6 bases and J lost 2 bases. Looked up from germline, CDR1 is LGHNA and CDR2 is YNFKEQ. The CDR3, as DNA: TGTGCCAGCAGACAGGGGGGACAAGAGACCCAGTACTTC. Translating gives CASRQGGQETQYF.

A few counts support this clone. V usage is TRBV6-5 and J usage is TRBJ2-5; no clear D. The V end was cut by 0 bases, the J end by 5 bases, with 13 bases between. This CDR3 comprises 15 residues. Germline V gene data show CDR1 as MNHEY and CDR2 as SVGAGI. The CDR3 spells CASSYSGKPTETQYF. CDR3 coding DNA: TGTGCCAGCAGTTACTCGGGCAAACCCACCGAGACCCAGTACTTC.

This chain joins TRBV7-9 and TRBJ1-1, with D possibly matching TRBD1 (5 bases). CDR3 size: 14 residues. Germline V CDR1 and CDR2: SEHNR, FQNEAQ (reference sequence). The ends were cut back, 5 bases at V and 5 bases at J, with 15 bases in the middle. The CDR3 DNA follows: TGTGCCAGCAGCCCCCTAGGGGCGGGTACTGAAGCTTTCTTT. Its translation is CASSPLGAGTEAFF.

The chain joins TRBV6-5 to TRBJ2-3; possibly TRBD1 for D (6 bases). V lost 4 bases to trimming and J lost 0 bases, with 11 bases between them. CDR1 is MNHEY and CDR2 is SVGAGI in the germline V gene. CDR3 size: 15 residues. The CDR3 reads CASSSSGASTDTQYF. The CDR3 DNA is TGTGCCAGCAGTTCCTCAGGGGCTAGCACAGATACGCAGTATTTT.